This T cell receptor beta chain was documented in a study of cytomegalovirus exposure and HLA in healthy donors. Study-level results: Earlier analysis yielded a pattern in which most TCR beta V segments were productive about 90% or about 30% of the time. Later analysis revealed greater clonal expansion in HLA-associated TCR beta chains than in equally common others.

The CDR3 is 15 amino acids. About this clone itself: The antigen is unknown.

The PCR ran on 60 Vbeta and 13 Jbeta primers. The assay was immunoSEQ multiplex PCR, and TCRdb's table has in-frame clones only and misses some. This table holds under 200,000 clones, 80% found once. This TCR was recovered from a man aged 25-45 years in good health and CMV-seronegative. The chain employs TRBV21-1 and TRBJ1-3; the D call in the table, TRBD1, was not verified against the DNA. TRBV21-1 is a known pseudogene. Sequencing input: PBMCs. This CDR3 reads CASSKGQFSGNTIYF. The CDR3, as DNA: TGTGCCAGCAGCAAAGGACAGTTCTCTGGAAACACCATATATTTT.